These 15 T cell receptor beta chains came from one sample sequenced in a study of vaccination and CD4 T cells after COVID-19. Antigen specificity for these receptors is unknown. This sample's treatment: roughly ten-day PBMC culture with coronavirus spike peptide pools or control peptides (ViraFEST assay). With the Oncomine TCR Beta short-read assay, DNA from cultured CD4+ T cells was sequenced. One entry per CDR3 protein results from TCRdb running MiXCR on the PCR reads. The sample yields about 20,000 distinct CDR3 sequences, 43% seen once. Sample: CD4+ T cells from blood, cultured in vitro, taken after SARS-CoV-2 vaccination. The origin of the receptors is a human donor who had recovered from COVID-19.

The sample holds a few counts of this clonotype. This chain connects TRBV7-2 to TRBJ2-7; D call uncertain. The V and J ends lost 4 bases and 3 bases respectively, with 7 bases between them. Looked up from germline, CDR1 is SGHTA and CDR2 is FQGNSA. The CDR3 runs 12 residues. Written as DNA, the CDR3 is TGTGCCAGCAGCTCACCGAGCTACGAGCAGTACTTC. It is translated as CASSSPSYEQYF. Based on the CDR3 plus reference TRBV7-2 and TRBJ2-7, the full variable domain is GAGVSQSPSNKVTEKGKDVELRCDPISGHTALYWYRQSLGQGLEFLIYFQGNSAPDKSGLPSDRFSAERTGGSVSTLTIQRTQQEDSAVYLCASSSPSYEQYFGPGTRLTVT.

This clonotype was found a few times. V and J are TRBV20-1 and TRBJ2-3; possible D gene TRBD1, 5 bases. Germline V gives CDR1 DFQATT, CDR2 SNEGSKA (reference sequence). There are 14 residues in the CDR3. Trimming cost V 0 bases and J 0 bases, with 7 bases left between them. The CDR3 DNA is TGCAGTGCTAGAGATCAGGGTAGCACAGATACGCAGTATTTT. Encoded protein: CSARDQGSTDTQYF.

The chain employs TRBV27 and TRBJ1-1, with a possible D match to TRBD1 (5 bases). CDR1 and CDR2 from the germline V gene are MNHEY and SMNVEV (reference sequence). The CDR3 has 13 residues. The V and J ends lost 6 bases and 0 bases respectively, with 8 bases between them. CDR3 in amino acids: CASRGRMNTEAFF. In DNA form, the CDR3 reads TGTGCCAGCAGGGGACGGATGAACACTGAAGCTTTCTTT.

The V call is TRBV6-2 or TRBV6-3, the J call TRBJ2-7; 10 nucleotides match TRBD1. Germline trimming cut 5 bases from V and 3 bases from J; bases unmatched to any gene: 7. The CDR3 length is 15 residues. Germline lookup yields CDR1 MNHEY and CDR2 SVGEGT. The CDR3 sequence: CASSDTGTGVYEQYF. Here the CDR3 DNA reads TGTGCCAGCAGTGATACCGGGACAGGGGTCTACGAGCAGTACTTC.

This chain uses TRBV27 with TRBJ2-5; 9 nucleotides agree with TRBD2. The CDR3 contains 16 residues. Germline V gene sequence: CDR1 MNHEY, CDR2 SMNVEV (reference sequence). V lost 0 bases to trimming and J lost 3 bases; unmatched junction nucleotides: 5. The CDR3 nucleotides are TGTGCCAGCAGTTTATCGTTGGCGGGAGGGGAAGAGACCCAGTACTTC. Protein product: CASSLSLAGGEETQYF.

The rearrangement uses TRBV7-2 and TRBJ1-5; no clear D. V was trimmed by 0 bases and J by 6 bases, leaving 6 bases between them. This CDR3 region has 13 residues. CDR1 SGHTA and CDR2 FQGNSA come from the germline V gene. In DNA form, the CDR3 reads TGTGCCAGCAGCTTAGCCAGGAGTCAGCCCCAGCATTTT. Its protein product is CASSLARSQPQHF.

This clonotype was seen once. The chain couples TRBV29-1 to TRBJ2-5, with D possibly being TRBD1 (6 bases). Germline V CDR1 and CDR2: SQVTM, ANQGSEA. CDR3 length: 12 residues. Deletions cut 4 bases from V and 7 bases from J, with 13 bases between. In nucleotides, the CDR3 is TGCAGCGTTGGGTCAGGGGATGTGACCCAGTACTTC. Translated: CSVGSGDVTQYF.

The rearrangement joins TRBV28 to TRBJ1-2; D is unresolved. Trimming took 2 bases from V and 4 from J, leaving 20 bases between them. Germline V gene sequence: CDR1 MDHEN, CDR2 SYDVKM. This CDR3 has 17 residues. The CDR3 loop is CASSLGQEAARLYGYTF. CDR3 DNA: TGTGCCAGCAGTTTAGGTCAGGAGGCAGCCCGTCTCTATGGCTACACCTTC.

The rearrangement links TRBV21-1 to TRBJ1-5; the table's D gene call, TRBD1, was not cross checked with the DNA. TRBV21-1 is labeled a pseudogene. This CDR3 is 14 amino acids long. The CDR3 nucleotides read TGTGCCAGCAGCCCTGCCCCGGGAGGCCAGCCCCAGCATTTT. As protein: CASSPAPGGQPQHF.

The J gene is TRBJ2-7, the V gene TRBV12-3 or TRBV12-4; D is unresolved. The CDR3 runs to 12 residues. V gave up 3 bases and J gave up 7 bases, with 10 bases separating them. Here the CDR3 DNA reads TGTGCCAGCAGTTTTCGTATACGAGAGCAGTACTTC. This translates into CASSFRIREQYF.

The chain carries TRBV7-3 and TRBJ2-5; 12 bases agree with TRBD2. Trimming at V came to 5 bases and at J to 5 bases, leaving 3 bases not matched to a gene. Germline V lookup: CDR1 SGHTA, CDR2 FQGTGA. The CDR3 length is 14 residues. The CDR3 spells CASSPTSGGETQYF. The CDR3 nucleotides are TGTGCCAGCAGCCCCACTAGCGGGGGGGAGACCCAGTACTTC. Variable domain in full (rest from reference TRBV7-3 and TRBJ2-5): GAGVSQTPSNKVTEKGKYVELRCDPISGHTALYWYRQSLGQGPEFLIYFQGTGAADDSGLPNDRFFAVRPEGSVSTLKIQRTERGDSAVYLCASSPTSGGETQYFGPGTRLLVL.

The V gene is TRBV24-1, the J gene TRBJ1-5, with TRBD1 matching over 8 bases. This CDR3 contains 14 residues. Per germline, CDR1 KGHDR and CDR2 SFDVKD. V was pared by 9 bases and J by 3 bases, with 6 bases of the junction left unmatched. The CDR3 loop is CATAGTGNNQPQHF. The CDR3 nucleotides read TGTGCCACCGCCGGGACAGGTAACAATCAGCCCCAGCATTTT.

This clonotype was detected a few times. This chain joins TRBV11-1 and TRBJ2-7; a possible D gene is TRBD2 (5 bases). The CDR3 is made up of 15 amino acids. With 5 bases removed from V and 2 bases from J, the gap between germline ends came to 16 bases. Germline V gives CDR1 SGHAT, CDR2 FQDESV (reference sequence). The CDR3 DNA reads as TGTGCCAGCAGCGGGCTAGCCCCTGGAACCTACGAGCAGTACTTC. Translated: CASSGLAPGTYEQYF.

The chain recombines TRBV6-1 with TRBJ1-2, with 12 bases identical to TRBD1. CDR1 and CDR2 (germline): MNHNS, SASEGT. The CDR3 is made up of 14 amino acids. Trimming cost V 6 bases and J 8 bases; bases outside gene matches: 7. The CDR3 loop reads CASSQGQGARGYTF. The CDR3 DNA is TGTGCCAGCAGCCAGGGACAGGGGGCGAGGGGCTACACCTTC.

Only a few counts were recorded for this clonotype. The chain couples TRBV27 to TRBJ2-2; D gene unclear. CDR1 and CDR2 from the germline V gene are MNHEY and SMNVEV (reference sequence). V was cut by 6 bases and J by 7 bases, with 12 bases left in between. The CDR3 has 13 amino acids. The CDR3 region has the DNA TGTGCCAGCAGCCGCTTGGGAAGCGGGGAGCTGTTTTTT. This codes for CASSRLGSGELFF.